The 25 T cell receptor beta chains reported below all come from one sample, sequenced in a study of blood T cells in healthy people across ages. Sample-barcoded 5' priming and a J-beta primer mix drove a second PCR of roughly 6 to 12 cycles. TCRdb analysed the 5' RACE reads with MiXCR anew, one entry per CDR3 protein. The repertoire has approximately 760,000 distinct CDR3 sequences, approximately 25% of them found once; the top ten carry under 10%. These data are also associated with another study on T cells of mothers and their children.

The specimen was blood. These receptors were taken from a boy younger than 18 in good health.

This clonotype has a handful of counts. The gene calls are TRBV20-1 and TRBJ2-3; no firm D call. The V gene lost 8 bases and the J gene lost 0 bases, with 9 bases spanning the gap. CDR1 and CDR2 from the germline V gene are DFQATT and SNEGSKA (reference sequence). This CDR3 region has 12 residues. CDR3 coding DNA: TGCAGTCAAGGCGTTAGCACAGATACGCAGTATTTT. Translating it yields CSQGVSTDTQYF.

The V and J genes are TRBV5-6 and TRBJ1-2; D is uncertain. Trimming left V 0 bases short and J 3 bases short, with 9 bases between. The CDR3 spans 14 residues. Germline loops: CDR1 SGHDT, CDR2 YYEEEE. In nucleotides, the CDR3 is TGTGCCAGCAGCTTGGGGGGAGGGTACTATGGCTACACCTTC. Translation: CASSLGGGYYGYTF.

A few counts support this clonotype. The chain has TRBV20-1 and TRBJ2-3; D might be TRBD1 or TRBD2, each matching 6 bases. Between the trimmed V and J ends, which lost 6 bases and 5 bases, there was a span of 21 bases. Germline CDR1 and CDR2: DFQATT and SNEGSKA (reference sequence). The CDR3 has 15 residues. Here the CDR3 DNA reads TGCAGTGCAGCGTACAAGGGGGGATTCAAAGATACGCAGTATTTT. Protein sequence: CSAAYKGGFKDTQYF.

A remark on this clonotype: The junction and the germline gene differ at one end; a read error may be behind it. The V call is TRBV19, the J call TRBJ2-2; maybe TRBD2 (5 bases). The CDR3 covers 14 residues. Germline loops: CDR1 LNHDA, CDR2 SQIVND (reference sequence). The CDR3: CATTPPGYTGELFF. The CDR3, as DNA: TGTGCCACAACTCCGCCGGGCTACACCGGGGAGCTATTTTTT.

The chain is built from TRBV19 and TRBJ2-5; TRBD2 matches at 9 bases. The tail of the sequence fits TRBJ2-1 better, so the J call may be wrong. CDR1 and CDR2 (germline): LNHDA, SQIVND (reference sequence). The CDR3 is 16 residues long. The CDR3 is CASSIPTSGFSNEQFF. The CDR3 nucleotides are TGTGCCAGTAGTATACCCACTAGCGGGTTCTCCAATGAGCAGTTCTTC.

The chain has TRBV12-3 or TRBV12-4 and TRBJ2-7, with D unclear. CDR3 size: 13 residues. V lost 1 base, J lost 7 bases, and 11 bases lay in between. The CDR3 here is CASSLVRAREQYF. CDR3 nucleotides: TGTGCCAGCAGTTTAGTCCGGGCGCGGGAGCAGTACTTC.

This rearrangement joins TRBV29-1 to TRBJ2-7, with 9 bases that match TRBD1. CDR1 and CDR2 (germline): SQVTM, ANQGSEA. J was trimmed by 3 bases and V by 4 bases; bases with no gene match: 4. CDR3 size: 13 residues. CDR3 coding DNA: TGCAGCGTTGCGGACAGGGGCGACTACGAGCAGTACTTC. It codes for CSVADRGDYEQYF.

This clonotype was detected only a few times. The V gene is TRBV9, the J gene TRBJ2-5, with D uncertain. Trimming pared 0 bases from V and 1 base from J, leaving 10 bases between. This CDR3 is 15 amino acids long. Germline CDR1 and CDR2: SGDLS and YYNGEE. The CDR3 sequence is CASSVGFGPQETQYF. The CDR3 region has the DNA TGTGCCAGCAGCGTAGGGTTTGGCCCCCAAGAGACCCAGTACTTC. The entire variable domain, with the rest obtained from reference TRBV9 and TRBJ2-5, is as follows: DSGVTQTPKHLITATGQRVTLRCSPRSGDLSVYWYQQSLDQGLQFLIQYYNGEERAKGNILERFSAQQFPDLHSELNLSSLELGDSALYFCASSVGFGPQETQYFGPGTRLLVL.

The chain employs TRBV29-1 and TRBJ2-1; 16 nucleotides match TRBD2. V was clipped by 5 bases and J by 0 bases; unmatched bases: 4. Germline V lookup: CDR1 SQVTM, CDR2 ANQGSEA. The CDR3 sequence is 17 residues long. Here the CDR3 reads CSVPGLAGGSSYNEQFF. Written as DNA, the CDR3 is TGCAGCGTTCCGGGACTAGCGGGAGGGAGCTCCTACAATGAGCAGTTCTTC.

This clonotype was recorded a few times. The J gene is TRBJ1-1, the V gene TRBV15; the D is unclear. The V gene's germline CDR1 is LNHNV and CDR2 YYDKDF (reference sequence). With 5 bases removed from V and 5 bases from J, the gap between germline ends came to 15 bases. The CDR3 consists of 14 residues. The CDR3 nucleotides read TGTGCCACCAGCCGTCTGGACTGGATAACTGAAGCTTTCTTT. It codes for CATSRLDWITEAFF.

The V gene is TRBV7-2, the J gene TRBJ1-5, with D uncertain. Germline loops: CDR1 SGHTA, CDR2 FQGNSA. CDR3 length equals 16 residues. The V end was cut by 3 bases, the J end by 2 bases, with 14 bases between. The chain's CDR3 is CASSLGGLRGNQPQHF. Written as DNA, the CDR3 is TGTGCCAGCAGCTTGGGCGGGCTTAGGGGCAATCAGCCCCAGCATTTT.

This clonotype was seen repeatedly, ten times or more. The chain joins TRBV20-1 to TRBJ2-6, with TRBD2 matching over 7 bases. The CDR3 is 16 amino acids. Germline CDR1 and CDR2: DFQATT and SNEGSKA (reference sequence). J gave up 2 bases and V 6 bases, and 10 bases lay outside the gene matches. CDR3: CSAERIRGAGANVLTF. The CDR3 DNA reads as TGCAGTGCCGAGAGGATTCGGGGGGCTGGGGCCAACGTCCTGACTTTC.

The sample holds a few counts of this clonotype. The CDR3 nucleotides read TGTGCCAGCGGGGCTAGCGGATTCCAAGAGACCCAGTACTTC. It specifies CASGASGFQETQYF. The genes are TRBV19 and TRBJ2-5; 7 bases are shared with TRBD2. V lost 9 bases to trimming and J lost 1 base; unmatched junction nucleotides: 8. Germline assignment: CDR1 LNHDA and CDR2 SQIVND (reference sequence). The CDR3 is 14 residues long. The full variable domain, its missing parts supplied by reference TRBV19 and TRBJ2-5, is DGGITQSPKYLFRKEGQNVTLSCEQNLNHDAMYWYRQDPGQGLRLIYYSQIVNDFQKGDIAEGYSVSREKKESFPLTVTSAQKNPTAFYLCASGASGFQETQYFGPGTRLLVL.

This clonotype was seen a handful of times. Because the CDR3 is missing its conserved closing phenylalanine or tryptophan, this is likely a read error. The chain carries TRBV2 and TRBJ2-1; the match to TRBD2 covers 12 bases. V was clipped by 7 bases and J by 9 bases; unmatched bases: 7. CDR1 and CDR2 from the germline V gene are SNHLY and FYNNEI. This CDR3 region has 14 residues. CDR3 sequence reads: CASTGLAGTFEQFL. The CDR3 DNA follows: TGTGCCAGCACCGGACTAGCGGGAACATTTGAGCAGTTCCTC.

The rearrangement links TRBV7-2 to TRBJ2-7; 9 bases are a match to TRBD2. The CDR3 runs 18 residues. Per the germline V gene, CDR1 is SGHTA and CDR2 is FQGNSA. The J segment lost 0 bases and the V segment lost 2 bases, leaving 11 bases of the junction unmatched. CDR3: CASSLTRALAGSSYEQYF. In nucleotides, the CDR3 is TGTGCCAGCAGCTTAACAAGAGCCCTAGCGGGGAGCTCCTACGAGCAGTACTTC.

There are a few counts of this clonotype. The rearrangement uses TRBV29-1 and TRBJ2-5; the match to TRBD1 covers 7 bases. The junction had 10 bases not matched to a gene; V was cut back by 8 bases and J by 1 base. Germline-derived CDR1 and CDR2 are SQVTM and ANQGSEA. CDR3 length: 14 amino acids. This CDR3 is CSIRQGASQETQYF. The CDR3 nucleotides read TGCAGCATACGACAGGGAGCAAGCCAAGAGACCCAGTACTTC.

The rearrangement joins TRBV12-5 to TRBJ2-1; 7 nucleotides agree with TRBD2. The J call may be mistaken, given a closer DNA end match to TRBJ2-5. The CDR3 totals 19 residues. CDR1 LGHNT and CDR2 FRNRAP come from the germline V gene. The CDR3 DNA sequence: TGTGCTAGTGGTTTGAAGTGGGACGTTAGCGGGTTTGATGGCGAGACCCAGTACTTC. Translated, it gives CASGLKWDVSGFDGETQYF.

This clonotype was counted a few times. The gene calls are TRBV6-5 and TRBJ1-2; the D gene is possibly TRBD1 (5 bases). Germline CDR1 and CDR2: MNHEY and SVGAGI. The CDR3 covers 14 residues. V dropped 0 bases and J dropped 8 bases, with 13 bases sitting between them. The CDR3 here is CASSYSGPRDGYTF. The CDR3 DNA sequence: TGTGCCAGCAGTTACTCCGGACCGAGGGACGGCTACACCTTC.

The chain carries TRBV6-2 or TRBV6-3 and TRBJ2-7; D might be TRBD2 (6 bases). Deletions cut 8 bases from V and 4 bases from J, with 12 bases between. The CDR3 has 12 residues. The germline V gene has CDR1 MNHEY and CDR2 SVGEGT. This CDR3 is CASAQEGYEQYF. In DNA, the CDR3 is TGTGCCAGCGCTCAGGAGGGTTACGAGCAGTACTTC.

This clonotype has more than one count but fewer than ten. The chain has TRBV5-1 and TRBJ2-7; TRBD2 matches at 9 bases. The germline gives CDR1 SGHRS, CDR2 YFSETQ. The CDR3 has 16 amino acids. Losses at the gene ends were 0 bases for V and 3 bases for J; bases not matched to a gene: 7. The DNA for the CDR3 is TGCGCCAGCAGCTTGGCAGCGGGAGGTTCTAGCTACGAGCAGTACTTC. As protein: CASSLAAGGSSYEQYF. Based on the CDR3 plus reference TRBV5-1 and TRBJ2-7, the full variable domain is KAGVTQTPRYLIKTRGQQVTLSCSPISGHRSVSWYQQTPGQGLQFLFEYFSETQRNKGNFPGRFSGRQFSNSRSEMNVSTLELGDSALYLCASSLAAGGSSYEQYFGPGTRLTVT.

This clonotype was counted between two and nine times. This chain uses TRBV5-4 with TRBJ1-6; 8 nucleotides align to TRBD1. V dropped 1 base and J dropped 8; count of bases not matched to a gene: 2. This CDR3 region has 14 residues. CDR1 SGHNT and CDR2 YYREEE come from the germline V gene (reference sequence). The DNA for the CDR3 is TGTGCCAGCAGCTTGTACAGGGGGGATTCACCCCTCCACTTT. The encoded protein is CASSLYRGDSPLHF.

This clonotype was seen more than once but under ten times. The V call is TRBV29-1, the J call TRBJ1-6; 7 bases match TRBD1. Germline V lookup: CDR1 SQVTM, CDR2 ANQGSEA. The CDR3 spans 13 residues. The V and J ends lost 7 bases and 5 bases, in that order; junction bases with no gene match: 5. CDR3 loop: CSARQGNNSPLHF. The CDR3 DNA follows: TGCAGCGCGAGACAGGGAAATAATTCACCCCTCCACTTT.

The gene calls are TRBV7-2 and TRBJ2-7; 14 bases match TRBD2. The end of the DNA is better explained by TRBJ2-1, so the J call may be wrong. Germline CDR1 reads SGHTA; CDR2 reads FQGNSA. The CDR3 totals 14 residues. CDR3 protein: CASRTSGGRDEQFF. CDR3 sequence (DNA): TGTGCCAGTAGGACTAGCGGGGGGAGGGATGAGCAGTTCTTC.

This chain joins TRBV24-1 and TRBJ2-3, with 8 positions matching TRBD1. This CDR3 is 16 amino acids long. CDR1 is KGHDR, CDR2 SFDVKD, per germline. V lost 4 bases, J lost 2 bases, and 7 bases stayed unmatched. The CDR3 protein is CATSDPGQGDTDTQYF. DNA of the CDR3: TGTGCCACCAGTGACCCCGGACAGGGTGACACAGATACGCAGTATTTT.

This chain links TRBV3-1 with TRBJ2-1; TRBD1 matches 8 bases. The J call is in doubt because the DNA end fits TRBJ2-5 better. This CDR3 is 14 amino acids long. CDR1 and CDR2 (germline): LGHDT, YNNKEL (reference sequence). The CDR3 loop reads CASTVGTGQETQYF. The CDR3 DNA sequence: TGTGCCAGCACCGTAGGGACAGGCCAAGAGACCCAGTACTTC.